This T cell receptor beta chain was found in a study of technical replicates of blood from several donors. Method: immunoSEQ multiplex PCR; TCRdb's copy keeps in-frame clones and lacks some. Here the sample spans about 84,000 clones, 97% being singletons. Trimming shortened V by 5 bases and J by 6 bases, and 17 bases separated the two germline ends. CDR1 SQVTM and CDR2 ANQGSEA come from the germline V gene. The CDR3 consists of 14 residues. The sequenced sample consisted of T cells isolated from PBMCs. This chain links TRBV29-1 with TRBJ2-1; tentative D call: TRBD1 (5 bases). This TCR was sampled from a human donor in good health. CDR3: CSVIIGVRVNEQFF. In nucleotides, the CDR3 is TGCAGCGTTATCATAGGGGTAAGGGTCAATGAGCAGTTCTTC.